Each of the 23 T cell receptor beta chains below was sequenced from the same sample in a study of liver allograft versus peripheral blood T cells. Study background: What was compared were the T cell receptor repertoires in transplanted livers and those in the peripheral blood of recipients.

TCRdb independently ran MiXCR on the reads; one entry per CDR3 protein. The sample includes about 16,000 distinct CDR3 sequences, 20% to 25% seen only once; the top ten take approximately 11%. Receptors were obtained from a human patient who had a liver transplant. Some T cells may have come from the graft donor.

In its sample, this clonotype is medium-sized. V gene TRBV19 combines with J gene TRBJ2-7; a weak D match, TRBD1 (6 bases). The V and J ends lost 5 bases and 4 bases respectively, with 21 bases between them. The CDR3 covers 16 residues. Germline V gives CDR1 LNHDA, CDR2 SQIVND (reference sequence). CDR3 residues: CASSRTLRGLPYEQYF. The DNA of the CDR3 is TGTGCCAGTAGTCGGACACTCAGGGGCCTACCTTACGAGCAGTACTTC.

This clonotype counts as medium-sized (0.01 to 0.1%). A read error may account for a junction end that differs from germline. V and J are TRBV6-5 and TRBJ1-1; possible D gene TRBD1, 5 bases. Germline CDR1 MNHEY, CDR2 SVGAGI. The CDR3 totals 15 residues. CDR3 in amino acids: CASSNSGRGETEAFF. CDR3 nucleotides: TGTGCCAGCAGTAACTCTGGGAGGGGTGAGACTGAAGCTTTCTTT.

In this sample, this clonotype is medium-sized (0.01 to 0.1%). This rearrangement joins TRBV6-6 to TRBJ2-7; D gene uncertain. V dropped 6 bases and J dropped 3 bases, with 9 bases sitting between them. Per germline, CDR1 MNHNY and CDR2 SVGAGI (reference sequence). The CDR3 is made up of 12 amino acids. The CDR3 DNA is TGTGCCAGCAGCCCAGAATACTACGAGCAGTACTTC. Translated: CASSPEYYEQYF.

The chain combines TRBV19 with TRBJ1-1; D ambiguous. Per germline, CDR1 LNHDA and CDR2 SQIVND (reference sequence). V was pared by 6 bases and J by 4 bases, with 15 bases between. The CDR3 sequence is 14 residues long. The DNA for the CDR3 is TGTGCCAGTAGGCTATTTACTTCGGGCACTGAAGCTTTCTTT. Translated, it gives CASRLFTSGTEAFF.

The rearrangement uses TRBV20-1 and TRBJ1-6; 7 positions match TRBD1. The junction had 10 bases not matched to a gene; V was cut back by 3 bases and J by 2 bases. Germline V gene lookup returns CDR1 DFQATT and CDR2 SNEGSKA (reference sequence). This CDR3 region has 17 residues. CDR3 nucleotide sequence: TGCAGTGCTAGGACTTACGGGACAGTTACCTATAATTCACCCCTCCACTTT. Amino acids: CSARTYGTVTYNSPLHF.

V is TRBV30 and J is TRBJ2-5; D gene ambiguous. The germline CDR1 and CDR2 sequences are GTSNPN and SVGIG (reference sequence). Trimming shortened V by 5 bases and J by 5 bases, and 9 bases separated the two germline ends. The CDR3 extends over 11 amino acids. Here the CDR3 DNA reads TGTGCCTGGGTCCTAGGGGAGACCCAGTACTTC. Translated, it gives CAWVLGETQYF.

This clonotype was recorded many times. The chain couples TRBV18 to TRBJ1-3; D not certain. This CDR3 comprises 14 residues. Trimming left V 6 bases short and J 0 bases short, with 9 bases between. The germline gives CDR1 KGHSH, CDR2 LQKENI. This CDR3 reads CASSDGSSGNTIYF. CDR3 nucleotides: TGTGCCAGCTCCGACGGCAGCTCTGGAAACACCATATATTTT.

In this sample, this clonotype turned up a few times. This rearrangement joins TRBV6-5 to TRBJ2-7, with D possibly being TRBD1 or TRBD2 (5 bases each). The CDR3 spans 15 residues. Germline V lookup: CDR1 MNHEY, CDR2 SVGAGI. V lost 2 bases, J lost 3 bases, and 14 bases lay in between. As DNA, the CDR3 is TGTGCCAGCAGTTACGATTGGGGGTCTGGCTACGAGCAGTACTTC. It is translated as CASSYDWGSGYEQYF.

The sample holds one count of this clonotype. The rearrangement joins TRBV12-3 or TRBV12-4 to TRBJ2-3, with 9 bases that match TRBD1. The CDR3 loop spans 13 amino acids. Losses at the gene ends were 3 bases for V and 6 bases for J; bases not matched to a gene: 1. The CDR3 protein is CASSLGTGDTQYF. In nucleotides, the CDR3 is TGTGCCAGCAGTTTGGGGACAGGGGATACGCAGTATTTT.

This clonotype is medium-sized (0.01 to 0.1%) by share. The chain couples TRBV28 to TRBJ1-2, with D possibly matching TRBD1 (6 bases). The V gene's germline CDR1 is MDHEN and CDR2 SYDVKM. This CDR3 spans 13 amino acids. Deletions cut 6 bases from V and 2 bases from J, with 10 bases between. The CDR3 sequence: CASRPQGNYGYTF. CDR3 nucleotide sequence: TGTGCCAGCAGACCACAGGGCAACTATGGCTACACCTTC.

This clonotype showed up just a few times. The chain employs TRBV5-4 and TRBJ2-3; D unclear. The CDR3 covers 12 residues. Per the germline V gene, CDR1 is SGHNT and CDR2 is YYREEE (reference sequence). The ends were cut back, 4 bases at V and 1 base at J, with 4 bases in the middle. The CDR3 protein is CASSPGTDTQYF. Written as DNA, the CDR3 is TGTGCCAGCAGCCCTGGCACAGATACGCAGTATTTT.

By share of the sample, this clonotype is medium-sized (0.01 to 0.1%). The CDR3 here is CATSRDRGFRAFF. CDR3 bases: TGTGCCACTTCCCGGGACAGGGGATTTCGAGCTTTCTTT. The chain joins TRBV15 to TRBJ1-1, with TRBD1 identical over 10 bases. The germline CDR1 and CDR2 sequences are LNHNV and YYDKDF (reference sequence). Trimming removed 9 bases from V and 10 bases from J; junction bases left unmatched: 11. The CDR3 is 13 residues long.

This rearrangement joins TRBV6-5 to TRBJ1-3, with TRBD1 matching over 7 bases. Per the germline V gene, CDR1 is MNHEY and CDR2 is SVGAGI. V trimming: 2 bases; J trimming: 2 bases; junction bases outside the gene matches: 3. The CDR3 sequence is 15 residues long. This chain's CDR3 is CASSYMTGTGNTIYF. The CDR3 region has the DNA TGTGCCAGCAGTTACATGACAGGGACTGGAAACACCATATATTTT.

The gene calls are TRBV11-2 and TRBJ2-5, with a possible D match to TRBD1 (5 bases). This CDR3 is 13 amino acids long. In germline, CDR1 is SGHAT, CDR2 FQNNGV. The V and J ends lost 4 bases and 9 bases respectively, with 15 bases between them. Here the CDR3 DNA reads TGTGCCAGCAGCTCTGGGGCGAAGGATGCCCAGTACTTC. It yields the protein CASSSGAKDAQYF.

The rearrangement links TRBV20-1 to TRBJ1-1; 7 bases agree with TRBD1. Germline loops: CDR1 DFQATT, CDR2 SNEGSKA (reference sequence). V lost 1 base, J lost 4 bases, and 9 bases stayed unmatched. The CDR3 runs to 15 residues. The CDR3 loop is CSARARGGAITEAFF. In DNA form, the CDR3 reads TGCAGTGCTAGAGCCAGGGGGGGGGCTATCACTGAAGCTTTCTTT.

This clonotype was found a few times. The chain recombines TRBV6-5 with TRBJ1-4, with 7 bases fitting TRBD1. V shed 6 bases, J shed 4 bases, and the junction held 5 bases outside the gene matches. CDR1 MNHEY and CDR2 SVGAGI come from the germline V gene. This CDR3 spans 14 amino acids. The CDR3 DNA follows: TGTGCCAGCAGCGGGACAGCTTTTAATGAAAAACTGTTTTTT. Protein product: CASSGTAFNEKLFF.

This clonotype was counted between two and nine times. The CDR3 loop reads CASSTGTGGFYEQYF. DNA for the CDR3: TGTGCCAGCAGCACCGGGACAGGGGGCTTCTACGAGCAGTACTTC. V is TRBV7-2 and J is TRBJ2-7; 12 bases match TRBD1. Trimming at V came to 5 bases and at J to 3 bases, leaving 5 bases not matched to a gene. This CDR3 has 15 residues. From germline, CDR1 is SGHTA and CDR2 FQGNSA.

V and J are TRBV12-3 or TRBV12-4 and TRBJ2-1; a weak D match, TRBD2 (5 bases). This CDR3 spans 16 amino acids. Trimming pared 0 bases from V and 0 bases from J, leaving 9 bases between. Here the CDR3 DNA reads TGTGCCAGCAGTTTAGCGATGGGGAGCTCCTACAATGAGCAGTTCTTC. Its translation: CASSLAMGSSYNEQFF.

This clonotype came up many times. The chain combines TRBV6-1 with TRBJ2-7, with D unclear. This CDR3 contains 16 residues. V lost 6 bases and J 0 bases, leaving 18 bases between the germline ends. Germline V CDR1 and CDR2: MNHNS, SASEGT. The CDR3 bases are TGTGCCAGCAGCCAAAATCCGGCAGATACCTCCTACGAGCAGTACTTC. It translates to CASSQNPADTSYEQYF.

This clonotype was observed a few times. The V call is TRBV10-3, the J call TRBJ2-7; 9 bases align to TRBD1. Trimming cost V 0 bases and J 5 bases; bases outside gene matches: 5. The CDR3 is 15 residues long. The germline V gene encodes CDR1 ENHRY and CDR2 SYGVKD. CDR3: CAISESMDRGHEQYF. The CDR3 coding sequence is TGTGCCATCAGTGAGTCGATGGACAGGGGCCACGAGCAGTACTTC.

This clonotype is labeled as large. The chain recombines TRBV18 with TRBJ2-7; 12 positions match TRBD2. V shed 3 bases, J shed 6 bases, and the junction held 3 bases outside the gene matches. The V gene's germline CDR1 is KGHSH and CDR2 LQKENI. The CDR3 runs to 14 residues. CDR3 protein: CASSPTSGSVEQYF. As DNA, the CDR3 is TGTGCCAGCTCACCGACTAGCGGGAGTGTCGAGCAGTACTTC.

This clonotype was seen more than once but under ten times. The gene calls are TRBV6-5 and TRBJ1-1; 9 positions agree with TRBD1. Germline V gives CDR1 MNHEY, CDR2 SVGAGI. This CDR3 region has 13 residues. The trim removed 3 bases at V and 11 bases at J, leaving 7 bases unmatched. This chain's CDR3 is CASSYVGQGEAFF. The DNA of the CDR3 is TGTGCCAGCAGTTATGTGGGACAGGGAGAGGCTTTCTTT.

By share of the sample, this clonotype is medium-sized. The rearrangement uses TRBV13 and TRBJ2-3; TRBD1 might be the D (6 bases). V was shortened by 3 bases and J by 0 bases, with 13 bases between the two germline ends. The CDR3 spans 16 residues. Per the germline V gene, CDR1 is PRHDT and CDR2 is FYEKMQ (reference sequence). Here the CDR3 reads CASSFLRGTSTDTQYF. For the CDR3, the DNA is TGTGCCAGCAGCTTTCTCAGGGGTACTAGCACAGATACGCAGTATTTT.